These T cell receptor beta chains were read from a single sample in a study of blood T cell repertoires in COVID-19. The method was immunoSEQ multiplex PCR; TCRdb's version includes in-frame clones alone and lacks a portion of them. The sample holds nearly 90,000 clones; 88% are singletons and the top ten take about 0.51%. Input material: peripheral blood. These receptors were obtained from a man in his 60s with acute or convalescent COVID-19. Both conserved end residues are trimmed from each CDR3. Some rows mark clone size as missing; the rest say once, few, many or name a class of expanded clone.

v_gene | abundance | CDR3aa
TRBV5-1 | few | ASSPYSTGTGNTIY
TRBV11-2 | . | ASSLLEEQF
TRBV11-3 | . | ASSSSGFQETQY
TRBV5-4 | . | ASSLVGGNYGYT
TRBV5-6 | . | ASSLEQTSYGYT
TRBV9 | . | ASSSRRDVNTGELF
TRBV4-1 | . | ASSQPPGLAGDSYEQY
TRBV12-5 | . | ASAVLAGASEQY
TRBV7-6 | . | ASSRTSGTDTQY
TRBV25-1 | . | ASSDFVAEETQY
TRBV3-1/TRBV3-2 | few | ASSRGHTNTEAF
TRBV18 | . | ASSPPTSGGIQETQY
TRBV2 | . | ASSEGLQQF
TRBV5-1 | . | ASSFTGSREQY
TRBV30 | . | AWRRDRGVHTEAF
TRBV29-1 | once | SVEVGSGHQPQH
TRBV5-1 | . | ASSLTGAGNTIY
TRBV9 | . | ASSVSANTGELF
TRBV10-2 | . | ASSEGATQETQY
TRBV10-3 | few | AISVRGGPRDEQF
TRBV28 | . | ASSRRQGQETQY
TRBV19 | once | ASSMGRAGASKDTQY
TRBV29-1 | . | SVNRGQETQY
TRBV19 | . | ASKSQVSRMNTEAF
TRBV18 | . | ASSPSRDRGPSYGYT
TRBV21-1 | . | ASSTQDRFYPEQY
TRBV11-2 | once | ASSVQGAGYGYT
TRBV2 | . | ASMPGPFFSYNSPLH
TRBV27 | . | ASRGSGADTQY
TRBV5-1 | . | ASSLGGRGWDYGYT
TRBV5-1 | . | ASSLGPGNTEAF
TRBV6-6 | . | ASSYGGEPQH
TRBV19 | . | ASSMGQSNTEAF
TRBV9 | few | ASSGGGLSGNTIY
TRBV29-1 | medium-sized | SVEGLAGGFYEQY
TRBV3-1/TRBV3-2 | . | ASSQGRSSNYGYT
TRBV2 | . | ASRGAGQNQETQY
TRBV28 | . | ASSVPGELF
TRBV5-8 | once | ASSTGQGRSSANEKLF
TRBV6-5 | . | ASGGAGNTIY
TRBV5-1 | . | ASSSDRGRYEQY
TRBV3-1/TRBV3-2 | . | ASSQGGSGSYGYT
TRBV7-6 | . | ASSLDPRGRYTEAF
TRBV3-1/TRBV3-2 | once | ASSQVGGDQPQH
TRBV27 | . | ASSGLAGALYNEQF
TRBV6-6 | . | ASRLATTGELF
TRBV6-5 | . | ASIKQRGYEQY
TRBV7-2 | . | ASSDLLAGLYNEQF
TRBV9 | . | ASSVFSEETQY
TRBV7-9 | . | ASSLQSAGSYEQY